This TCR beta chain was sequenced during a study of T cells in Graves' hyperthyroidism and ophthalmopathy (dated by TCRdb to between 2019 and 2020). General notes on the study: Peripheral blood was collected at initial diagnosis, before any treatment. To identify distinguishing TCR V-J signatures, a discovery cohort of around 100 patients was used, comprising 43 with Graves' ophthalmopathy and approximately 58 with stable Graves' hyperthyroidism. An independent validation cohort of under 20 hyperthyroidism patients and approximately 17 patients who later progressed to ophthalmopathy tested prospective prediction of ophthalmopathy. The roughly 94 discovery patients were randomly divided into training and test sets at a 7:3 ratio. Thyroid tissue and blood T-cell repertoires from roughly 6 Graves' hyperthyroidism patients were also compared in the study. After sampling, hyperthyroidism patients received methimazole starting at 30 mg daily, and ophthalmopathy patients received high-dose intravenous methylprednisolone. TCR Vbeta CDR3 sequencing of 130 to 150 peripheral blood samples (roughly 43 ophthalmopathy, approximately 80 hyperthyroidism and approximately 17 progressor patients) is reported in the paper.

Study-wide conclusions, independent of this receptor: Blood samples also contained most of the expanded thyroid clonotypes (frequency above 0.001), which suggests that blood repertoires may reflect thyroid immune responses. Ophthalmopathy was separated from stable hyperthyroidism by a 13 V-J signature model, with roughly 88% sensitivity and about 81% specificity obtained in cross-validation and 80%/75% obtained in testing. In validation, the model predicted progression to ophthalmopathy a median of roughly six months before onset, with approximately 71% sensitivity and roughly 77% specificity. No statistical method was used to set the sample size in advance, and investigators knew the group allocation.

In the ophthalmopathy patients, disease was moderately to severely active, with a Clinical Activity Score of 3 or more, a NOSPECS grade of 4 or more, and a duration of less than 3 months. Any patient with an uncontrolled infection, another autoimmune disease, pregnancy or lactation was excluded. Diagnoses were established on the basis of clinical symptoms, serum thyroxine and TRAb, thyroid ultrasound, and orbital computed tomography. Ficoll-Paque density gradient centrifugation was used to isolate PBMCs from under 11 ml of fresh peripheral blood. Total RNA was extracted with Trizol reagent, and quality was checked on an Agilent 2100 Bioanalyzer. Amplification of TCR beta CDR3 regions was carried out from RNA transcripts. The TCR CDR3 was subjected to a first round of RT-PCR using the HTBI primer set and the Qiagen OneStep RT-PCR kit. A second multiplex PCR round built the libraries, followed by size selection and purification. The libraries were sequenced on an Illumina HiSeq2000 using paired-end 100 bp reads. As for the original processing: SOAPnuke was used to process the raw data, throwing out any read that contained adapters or uncalled bases, had a mean Phred below 15, or lacked an exact constant-primer or identifier match. High-quality paired reads were merged using COPE v1.2.5, and each unique nucleotide sequence was defined as a clonotype. Clonotypes were aligned to IMGT TRBV, TRBD and TRBJ reference segments using MiTCR v1.1. The analysis included only V-J combinations with a frequency above 0.0001, which together covered approximately 99% of the repertoires. A TCS score was defined as the ratio of F50 (clonal expansion) to E x V (chaos), with BLOSUM62-based TCRdist applied between CDR3 peptides within each V-J. Welch's t-statistics and random forest reduced fewer than 600 V-J features to 10 to 15, which were used in a naive Bayes classifier (R e1071). Thyroid-blood repertoire similarity was quantified with the Morisita-Horn index. TCRdb reworked the public reads: Q25 trimming with fastp, MiXCR clone assembly, productive beta chains retained. Duplicate CDR3 protein sequences are folded into a single record with the most common DNA and genes. TCRdb's processing, not the study's, gives the V and J calls here. The sample has roughly 40,000 distinct CDR3 sequences on record, 52% of them singletons. The top ten clones comprise around a sixth of the sample.

This clonotype was recorded at least ten times. The antigen it recognizes is unknown. Base-call qualities are not available, and no considerably larger clone is one nucleotide away. V and J lose 5 bases and 1 base, and a span of 11 bases separates them. CDR1 and CDR2 are drawn from the germline V gene (reference sequence): GTSNPN, SVGIG. CDR3 length: 13 amino acids, cysteine to phenylalanine. The read is trimmed to its CDR3 DNA, 39 bases read in frame from base 1. Recombination linked TRBV30 to TRBJ1-1, with a weak D call of TRBD1 (5 bases match). The TCR was taken from a man aged 35 to 55 with Graves' ophthalmopathy. Sequencing input: blood. CDR3 reads: CAWRWGENTEAFF. Here is the DNA: TGTGCCTGGCGCTGGGGGGAGAACACTGAAGCTTTCTTT.